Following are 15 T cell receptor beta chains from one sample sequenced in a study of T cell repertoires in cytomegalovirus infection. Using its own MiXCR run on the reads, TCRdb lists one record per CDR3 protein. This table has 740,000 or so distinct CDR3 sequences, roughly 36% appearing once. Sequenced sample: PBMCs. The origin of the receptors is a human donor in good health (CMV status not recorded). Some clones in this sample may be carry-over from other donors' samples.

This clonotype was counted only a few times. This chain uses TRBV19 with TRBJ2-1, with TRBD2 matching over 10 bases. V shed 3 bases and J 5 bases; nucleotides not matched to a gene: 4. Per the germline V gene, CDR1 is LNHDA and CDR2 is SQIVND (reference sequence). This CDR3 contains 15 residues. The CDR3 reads CASSMWLAGDNEQFF. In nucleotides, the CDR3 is TGTGCCAGTAGTATGTGGCTAGCGGGGGACAATGAGCAGTTCTTC.

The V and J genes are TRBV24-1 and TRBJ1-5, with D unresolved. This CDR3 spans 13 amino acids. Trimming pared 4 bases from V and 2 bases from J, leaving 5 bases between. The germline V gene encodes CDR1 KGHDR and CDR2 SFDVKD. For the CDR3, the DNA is TGTGCCACCAGTGAATCGGGCAATCAGCCCCAGCATTTT. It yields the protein CATSESGNQPQHF.

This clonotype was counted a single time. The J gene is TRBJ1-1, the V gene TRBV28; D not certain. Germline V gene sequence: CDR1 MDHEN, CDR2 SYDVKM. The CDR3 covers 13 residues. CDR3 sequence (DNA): TGTGACACCGAGGTGGTGGTGAACACTGAAGCTTTCTTT. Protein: CDTEVVVNTEAFF.

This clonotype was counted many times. The CDR3 DNA reads as TGTGCCAGCAGCTTAGTCACGGGACTAGACTACAATGAGCAGTTCTTC. Amino acids: CASSLVTGLDYNEQFF. This rearrangement joins TRBV7-2 to TRBJ2-1; 8 bases match TRBD2. The CDR3 is 16 amino acids. In germline, CDR1 is SGHTA, CDR2 FQGNSA. V shed 1 base and J 3 bases; nucleotides not matched to a gene: 5. The full variable domain, with the rest looked up from reference TRBV7-2 and TRBJ2-1, is GAGVSQSPSNKVTEKGKDVELRCDPISGHTALYWYRQSLGQGLEFLIYFQGNSAPDKSGLPSDRFSAERTGGSVSTLTIQRTQQEDSAVYLCASSLVTGLDYNEQFFGPGTRLTVL.

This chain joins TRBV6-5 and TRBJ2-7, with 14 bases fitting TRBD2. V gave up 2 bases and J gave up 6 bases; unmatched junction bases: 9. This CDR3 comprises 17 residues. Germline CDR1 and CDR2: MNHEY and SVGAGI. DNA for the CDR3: TGTGCCAGCAGTTACGTCCCACTAGGGACTAGCGGGAGCGAGCAGTACTTC. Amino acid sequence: CASSYVPLGTSGSEQYF.

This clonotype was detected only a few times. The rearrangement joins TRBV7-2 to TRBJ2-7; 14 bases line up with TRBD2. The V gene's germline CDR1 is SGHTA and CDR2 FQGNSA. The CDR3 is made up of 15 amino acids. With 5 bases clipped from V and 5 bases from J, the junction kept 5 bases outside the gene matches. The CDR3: CASSPRLAGGHEQYF. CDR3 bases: TGTGCCAGCAGCCCGCGACTAGCGGGGGGGCACGAGCAGTACTTC.

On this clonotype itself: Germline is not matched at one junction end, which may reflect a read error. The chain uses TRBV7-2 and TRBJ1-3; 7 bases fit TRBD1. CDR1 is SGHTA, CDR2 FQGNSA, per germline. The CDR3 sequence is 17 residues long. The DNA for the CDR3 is TGTGCCAGCAGCTTAGACCCCGGGACAGAGACTGGAAACACCATATGTTTT. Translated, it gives CASSLDPGTETGNTICF.

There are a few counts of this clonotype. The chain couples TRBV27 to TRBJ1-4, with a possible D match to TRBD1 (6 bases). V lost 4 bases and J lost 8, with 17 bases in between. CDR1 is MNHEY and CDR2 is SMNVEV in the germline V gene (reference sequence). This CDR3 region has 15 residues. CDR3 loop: CASSSLWGAREKLFF. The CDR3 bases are TGTGCCAGCAGTTCCCTGTGGGGGGCGAGAGAAAAACTGTTTTTT.

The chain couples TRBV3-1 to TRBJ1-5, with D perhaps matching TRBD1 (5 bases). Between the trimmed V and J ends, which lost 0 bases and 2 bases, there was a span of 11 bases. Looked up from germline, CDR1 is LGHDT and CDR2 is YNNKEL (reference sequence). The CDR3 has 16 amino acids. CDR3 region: CASSQEGQGRNQPQHF. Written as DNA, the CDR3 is TGTGCCAGCAGCCAAGAGGGGCAGGGTCGCAATCAGCCCCAGCATTTT.

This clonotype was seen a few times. The DNA of the CDR3 is TGTGCCAGCAGCCCCTCGGGGGGCGTAGGGTTCACAGATACGCAGTATTTT. As protein: CASSPSGGVGFTDTQYF. The chain carries TRBV7-6 and TRBJ2-3; the D gene is possibly TRBD2 (7 bases). The V end lost 5 bases, the J end lost 2 bases, and 20 bases lay between the germline ends. Germline CDR1 SGHVS, CDR2 FNYEAQ. The length of the CDR3 is 17 residues.

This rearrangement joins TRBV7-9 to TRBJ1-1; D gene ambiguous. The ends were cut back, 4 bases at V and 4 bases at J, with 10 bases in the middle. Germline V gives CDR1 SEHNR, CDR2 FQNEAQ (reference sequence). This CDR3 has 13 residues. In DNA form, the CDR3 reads TGTGCCAGCAGCTCGAACAGTTTCACTGAAGCTTTCTTT. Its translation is CASSSNSFTEAFF.

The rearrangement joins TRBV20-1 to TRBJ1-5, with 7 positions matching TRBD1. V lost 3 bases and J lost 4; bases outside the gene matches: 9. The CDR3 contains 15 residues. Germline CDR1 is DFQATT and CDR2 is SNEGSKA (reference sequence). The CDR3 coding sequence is TGCAGTGCTAGCATCAGGGGCAGGGGGAATCAGCCCCAGCATTTT. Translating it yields CSASIRGRGNQPQHF.

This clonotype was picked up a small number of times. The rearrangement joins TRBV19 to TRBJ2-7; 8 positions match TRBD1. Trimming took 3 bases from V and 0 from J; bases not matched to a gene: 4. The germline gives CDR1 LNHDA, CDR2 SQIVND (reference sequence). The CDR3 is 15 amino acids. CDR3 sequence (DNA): TGTGCCAGTAGTATGACCGGGACAGGCTCCTACGAGCAGTACTTC. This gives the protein CASSMTGTGSYEQYF.

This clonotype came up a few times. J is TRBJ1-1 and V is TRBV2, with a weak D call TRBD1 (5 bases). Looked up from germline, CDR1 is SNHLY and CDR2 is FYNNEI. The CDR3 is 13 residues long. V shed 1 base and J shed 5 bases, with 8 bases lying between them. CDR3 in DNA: TGTGCCAGCAGTGAAGGGGGGAGTACTGAAGCTTTCTTT. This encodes CASSEGGSTEAFF.

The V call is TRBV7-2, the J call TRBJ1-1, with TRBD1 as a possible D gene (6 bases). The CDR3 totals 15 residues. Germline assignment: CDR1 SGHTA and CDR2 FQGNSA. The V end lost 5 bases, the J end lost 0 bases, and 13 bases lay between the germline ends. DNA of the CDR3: TGTGCCAGCAGCCTCGCGGGGGCATTGAACACTGAAGCTTTCTTT. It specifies CASSLAGALNTEAFF.